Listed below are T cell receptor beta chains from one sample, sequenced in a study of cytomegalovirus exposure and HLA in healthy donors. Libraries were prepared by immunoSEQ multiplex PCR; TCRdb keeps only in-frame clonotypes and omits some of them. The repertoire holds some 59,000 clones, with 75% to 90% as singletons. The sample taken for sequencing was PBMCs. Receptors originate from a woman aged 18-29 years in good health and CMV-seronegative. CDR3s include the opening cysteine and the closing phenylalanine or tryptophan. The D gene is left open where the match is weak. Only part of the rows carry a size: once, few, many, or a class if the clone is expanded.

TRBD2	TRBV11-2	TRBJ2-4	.	TGTGCCAGCAGCCAGGCGGCGGGGGGGCTAAACATTCAGTACTTC	CASSQAAGGLNIQYF
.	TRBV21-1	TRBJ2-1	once	TGTGCCAGCAGCAGGCCAACAGGACCTATCCACAATGAGCAGTTCTTC	CASSRPTGPIHNEQFF
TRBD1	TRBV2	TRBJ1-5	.	TGTGCCAGCAGTACGACAGGGAATCAGCCCCAGCATTTT	CASSTTGNQPQHF
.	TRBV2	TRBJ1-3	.	TGTGCCAGCAGTGAGATTTGGGGCACTGGAAACACCATATATTTT	CASSEIWGTGNTIYF
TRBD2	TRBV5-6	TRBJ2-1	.	TGTGCCAGCAGCTTGGGTAGCGGGGGTTACAATGAGCAGTTCTTC	CASSLGSGGYNEQFF
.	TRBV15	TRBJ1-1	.	TGTGCCACCAGCACCCCGCCGGGTGAAGCTTTCTTT	CATSTPPGEAFF
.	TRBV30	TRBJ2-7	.	TGTGCCTGGAGCCCAGAAATAAGCTCCTACGAGCAGTACTTC	CAWSPEISSYEQYF
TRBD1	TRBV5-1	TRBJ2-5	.	TGCGCCAGCAGCTTGGGGACAGGGGGCATCGAGACCCAGTACTTC	CASSLGTGGIETQYF
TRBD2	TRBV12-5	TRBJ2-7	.	TGTGCTAGTGGTTTGGGGCGGGGGGGCCCCGGCCGCTCCTACGAGCAGTACTTC	CASGLGRGGPGRSYEQYF
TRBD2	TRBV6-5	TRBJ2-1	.	TGTGCCAGCAGTTACCTAGCGGGGGGGAACAATGAGCAGTTCTTC	CASSYLAGGNNEQFF
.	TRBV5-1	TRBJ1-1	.	TGCGCCAGCAGCCTAAAGACGGGCACTGAAGCTTTCTTT	CASSLKTGTEAFF
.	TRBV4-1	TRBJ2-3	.	TGCGCCAGCACATTCAAGCCCGGCCCCCGGGGGAGCACAGATACGCAGTATTTT	CASTFKPGPRGSTDTQYF
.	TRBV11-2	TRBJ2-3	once	TGTGCCAGCAGGTCGACAGATAGGAGCACAGATACGCAGTATTTT	CASRSTDRSTDTQYF
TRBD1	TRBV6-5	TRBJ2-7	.	TGTGCCAGCAGTTTCGGACAGGGAGTTTCCTACGAGCAGTACTTC	CASSFGQGVSYEQYF
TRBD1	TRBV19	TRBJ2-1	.	TGTGCCAGTGGACAGGGGGTGGGGAATGAGCAGTTCTTC	CASGQGVGNEQFF
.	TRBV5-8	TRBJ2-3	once	TGTGCCAGCAGTCCCCAAGCAACAGATACGCAGTATTTT	CASSPQATDTQYF